What follows describes a single TCR beta chain. This clonotype showed up many times. Its binding antigen is unknown. No base-level quality is on record; no much larger clone is a single base apart. Preparation of the library involved RACE. The sample was run on a NextSeq 500. During library preparation, unique molecular identifiers were attached to individual cDNA molecules so that TCRs could be counted quantitatively and reproducibly. Concerning the study's data processing: Samples had a median of about 90,000 TCRs, with a range from roughly 23,224 to 750,000. The Decombinator software suite was used to annotate the V, J and CDR3 of the TCR reads. For PS versus PT1 abundance plots, all samples were subsampled to the same number of TCRs (28,000). Expanded TCRs were defined as absent before sensitization and observed at least eight times at the 2-week time point. TCRdb applied fastp at Q25 and MiXCR to the public reads, then kept only in-frame beta chains. Rows merge per CDR3 protein into single entries with the most common DNA and genes. The V and J calls reflect TCRdb's pipeline rather than the authors' work. The sample has tens of thousands of distinct CDR3 sequences on record, over 3.5% of them singletons. About 1.6% of the sample is held by the ten biggest clonotypes.

Taken from the germline V gene (reference sequence), the CDR1 and CDR2 loops are DFQATT and SNEGSKA. From the cysteine up to the phenylalanine, the CDR3 has a length of 14 residues. Kept here is only the CDR3 DNA, which spans 42 bases and is read in frame from base 1. V was cut back by 1 base and J by 6 bases, leaving a gap of 15 bases between them. The label giving this sample's time point can be read as: healthy volunteer bleed at 2 weeks. Total RNA was extracted from unfractionated whole blood that had been collected in Tempus Blood RNA tubes. As TCR sequencing controls, roughly five healthy volunteers were used, with blood taken at day 0, 2 weeks and 6 weeks. These data originate in a study of human T cells and chemical hapten exposure (dated by TCRdb to the early 2020s). Turning to the overall study: Libraries were pooled for sequencing, and variation in per-sample TCR yields was attributed mainly to small differences in library volumes within the pool. This study followed changes in the peripheral blood TCR repertoire in vivo during primary and secondary sensitization of alopecia patients to the hapten diphenylcyclopropenone (DPC). From each blood RNA sample, both TCR alpha and TCR beta chains were sequenced. The research as a whole found: The number of TCRs above 1 in 1000 frequency did not change with DPC sensitization; there was no evidence of global repertoire structure alterations. Repeated subsampling changed both the strength of the expansion versus patch-test correlation and the threshold at which that correlation became significant.

The rearrangement joined TRBV20-1 to TRBJ1-2; confidence is insufficient to name the D gene. Sequenced material: whole blood. The receptor's source is a female donor in good health. Some clones in this sample may be carry-over from other donors' samples. For the CDR3, the sequence is CSARVEGLDHGYTF. The nucleotides read TGCAGTGCTAGAGTTGAAGGGTTGGACCATGGCTACACCTTC.